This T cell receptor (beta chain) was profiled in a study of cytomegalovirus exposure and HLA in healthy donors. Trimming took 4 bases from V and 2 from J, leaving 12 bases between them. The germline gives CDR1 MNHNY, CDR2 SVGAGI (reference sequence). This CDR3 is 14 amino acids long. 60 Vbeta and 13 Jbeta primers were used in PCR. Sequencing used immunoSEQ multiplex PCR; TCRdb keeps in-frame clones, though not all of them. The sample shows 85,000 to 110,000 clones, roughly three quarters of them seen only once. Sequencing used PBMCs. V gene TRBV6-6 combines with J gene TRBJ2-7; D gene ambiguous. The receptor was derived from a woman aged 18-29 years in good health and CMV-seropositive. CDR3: CASSSGGDAYEQYF. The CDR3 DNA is TGTGCCAGCAGTTCTGGTGGAGACGCCTACGAGCAGTACTTC.